This T cell receptor beta chain was recorded in a study of cytomegalovirus exposure and HLA in healthy donors. Study in general: As released early, the data held 70 million to 95 million unique TCRs from HLA-typed donors.

This CDR3 region has 17 residues. Germline CDR1 and CDR2: KGHSH and LQKENI. V shed 2 bases, J shed 4 bases, and the junction held 11 bases outside the gene matches. Findings and limits, study-wide: Accurate HLA-A and HLA-B prediction from TCR beta sequences was reported for most subjects. Indistinguishable V segments such as TRBV6-2 and TRBV6-3 were excluded. Solely CMV serostatus was available to characterize immune exposure.

It was with 60 Vbeta and 13 Jbeta primers that the PCR ran. Method: immunoSEQ multiplex PCR; TCRdb's copy keeps in-frame clones and lacks some. The table includes around 92,000 clones, about 70% detected once. With regard to this clone: No antigen is known for it.

The source of this sequence is a human donor in good health. The chain recombines TRBV18 with TRBJ2-1; TRBD1 aligns across 7 bases. Sequences were obtained from PBMCs. Here the CDR3 DNA reads TGTGCCAGCTCACCAATATCCGGGACAGAGTTGTACAATGAGCAGTTCTTC. It encodes CASSPISGTELYNEQFF.